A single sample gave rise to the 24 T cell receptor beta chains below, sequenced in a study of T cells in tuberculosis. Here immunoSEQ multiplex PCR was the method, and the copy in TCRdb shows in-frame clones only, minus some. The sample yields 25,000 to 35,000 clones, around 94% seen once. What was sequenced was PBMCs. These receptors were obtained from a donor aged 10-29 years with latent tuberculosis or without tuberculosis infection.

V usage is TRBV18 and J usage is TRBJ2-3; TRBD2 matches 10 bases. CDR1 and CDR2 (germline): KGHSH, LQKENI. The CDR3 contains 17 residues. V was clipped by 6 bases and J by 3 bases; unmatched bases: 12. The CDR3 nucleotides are TGTGCCAGCTCCCCTAGCGGGAGAGGGGGTACGACAGATACGCAGTATTTT. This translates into CASSPSGRGGTTDTQYF. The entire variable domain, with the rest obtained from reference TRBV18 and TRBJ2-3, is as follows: NAGVMQNPRHLVRRRGQEARLRCSPMKGHSHVYWYRQLPEEGLKFMVYLQKENIIDESGMPKERFSAEFPKEGPSILRIQQVVRGDSAAYFCASSPSGRGGTTDTQYFGPGTRLTVL.

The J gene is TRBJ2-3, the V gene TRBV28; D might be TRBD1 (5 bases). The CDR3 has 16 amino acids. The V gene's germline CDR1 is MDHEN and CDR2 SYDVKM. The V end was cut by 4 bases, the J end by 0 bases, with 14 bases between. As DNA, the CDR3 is TGTGCCAGCAGTTCCCCTCCGAGACAGAGCACAGATACGCAGTATTTT. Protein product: CASSSPPRQSTDTQYF.

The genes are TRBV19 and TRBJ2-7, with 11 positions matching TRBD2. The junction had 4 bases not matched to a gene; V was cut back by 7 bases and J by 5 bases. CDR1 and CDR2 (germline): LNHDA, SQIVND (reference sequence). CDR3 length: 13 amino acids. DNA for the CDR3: TGTGCCAGTACCGGGACTAGCGGAAACGAGCAGTACTTC. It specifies CASTGTSGNEQYF.

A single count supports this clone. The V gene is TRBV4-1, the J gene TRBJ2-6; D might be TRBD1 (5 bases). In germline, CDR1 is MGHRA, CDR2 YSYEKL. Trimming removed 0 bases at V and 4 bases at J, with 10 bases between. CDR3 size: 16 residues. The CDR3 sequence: CASSQDQGSGANVLTF. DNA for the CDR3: TGCGCCAGCAGCCAAGACCAGGGTTCCGGGGCCAACGTCCTGACTTTC.

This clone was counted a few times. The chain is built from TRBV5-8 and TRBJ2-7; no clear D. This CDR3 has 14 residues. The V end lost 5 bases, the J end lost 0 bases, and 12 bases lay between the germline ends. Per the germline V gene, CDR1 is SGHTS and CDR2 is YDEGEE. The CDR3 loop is CASRIDSISYEQYF. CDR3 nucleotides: TGTGCCAGCAGGATAGATTCAATCTCCTACGAGCAGTACTTC.

The CDR3 sequence is CASSLRQNYNEQFF. DNA for the CDR3: TGTGCCAGCAGTTTAAGACAGAACTACAATGAGCAGTTCTTC. The gene calls are TRBV28 and TRBJ2-1, with a tentative D call TRBD1 (5 bases). The CDR3 is 14 amino acids. In germline, CDR1 is MDHEN, CDR2 SYDVKM. V lost 2 bases and J lost 3, with 8 bases in between.

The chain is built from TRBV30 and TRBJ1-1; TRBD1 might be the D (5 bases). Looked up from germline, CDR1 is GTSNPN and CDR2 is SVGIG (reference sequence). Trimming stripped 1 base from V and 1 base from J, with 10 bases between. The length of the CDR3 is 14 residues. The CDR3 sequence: CAWSEGTPNTEAFF. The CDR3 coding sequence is TGTGCCTGGAGTGAAGGGACTCCGAACACTGAAGCTTTCTTT.

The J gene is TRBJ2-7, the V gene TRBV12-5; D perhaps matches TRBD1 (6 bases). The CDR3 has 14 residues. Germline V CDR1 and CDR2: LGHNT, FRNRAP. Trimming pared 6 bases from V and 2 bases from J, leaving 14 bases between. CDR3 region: CASGAKKGAYEQYF. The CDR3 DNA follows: TGTGCTAGTGGGGCCAAAAAGGGGGCCTACGAGCAGTACTTC.

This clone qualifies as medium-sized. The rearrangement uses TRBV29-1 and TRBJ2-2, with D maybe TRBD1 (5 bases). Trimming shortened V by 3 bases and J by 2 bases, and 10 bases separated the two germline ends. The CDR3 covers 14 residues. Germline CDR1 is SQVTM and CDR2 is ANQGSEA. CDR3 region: CSVDTQGNTGELFF. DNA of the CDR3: TGCAGCGTTGATACGCAGGGAAACACCGGGGAGCTGTTTTTT.

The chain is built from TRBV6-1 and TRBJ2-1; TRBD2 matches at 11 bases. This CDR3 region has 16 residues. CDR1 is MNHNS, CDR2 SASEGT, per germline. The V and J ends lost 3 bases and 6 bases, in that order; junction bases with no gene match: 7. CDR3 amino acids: CASSDPGLAAANEQFF. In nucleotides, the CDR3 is TGTGCCAGCAGTGACCCGGGACTAGCGGCGGCCAATGAGCAGTTCTTC.

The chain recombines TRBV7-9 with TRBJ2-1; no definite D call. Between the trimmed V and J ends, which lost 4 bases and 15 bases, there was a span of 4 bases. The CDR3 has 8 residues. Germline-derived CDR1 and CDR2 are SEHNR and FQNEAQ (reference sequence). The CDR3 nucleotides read TGTGCCAGCAGCTACTCGTTCTTC. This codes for CASSYSFF.

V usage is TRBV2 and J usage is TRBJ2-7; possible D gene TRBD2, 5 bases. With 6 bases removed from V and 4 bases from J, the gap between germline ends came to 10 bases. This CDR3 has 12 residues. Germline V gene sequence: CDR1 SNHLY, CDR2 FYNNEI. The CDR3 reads CASSGNGYEQYF. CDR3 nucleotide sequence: TGTGCCAGCAGCGGGAATGGATACGAGCAGTACTTC. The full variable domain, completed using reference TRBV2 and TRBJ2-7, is EPEVTQTPSHQVTQMGQEVILRCVPISNHLYFYWYRQILGQKVEFLVSFYNNEISEKSEIFDDQFSVERPDGSNFTLKIRSTKLEDSAMYFCASSGNGYEQYFGPGTRLTVT.

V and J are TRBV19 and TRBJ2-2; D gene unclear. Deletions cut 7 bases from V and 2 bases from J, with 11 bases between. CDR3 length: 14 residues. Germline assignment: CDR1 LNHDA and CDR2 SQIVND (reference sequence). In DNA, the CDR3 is TGTGCCAGTAAGAACAGTTTTAACACCGGGGAGCTGTTTTTT. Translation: CASKNSFNTGELFF.

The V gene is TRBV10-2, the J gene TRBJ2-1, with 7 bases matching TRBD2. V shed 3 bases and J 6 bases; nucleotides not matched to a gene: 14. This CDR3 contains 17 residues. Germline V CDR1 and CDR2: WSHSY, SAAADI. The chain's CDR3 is CASSDGRISLRANEQFF. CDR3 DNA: TGCGCCAGCAGTGACGGGAGGATTTCGCTTCGGGCCAATGAGCAGTTCTTC.

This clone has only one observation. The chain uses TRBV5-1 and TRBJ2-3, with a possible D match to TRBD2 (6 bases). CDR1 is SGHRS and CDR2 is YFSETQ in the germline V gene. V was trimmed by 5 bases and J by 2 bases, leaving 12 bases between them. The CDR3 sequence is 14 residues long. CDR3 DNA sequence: TGCGCCAGCAGAGGGAGGCTTCCCACAGATACGCAGTATTTT. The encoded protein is CASRGRLPTDTQYF.

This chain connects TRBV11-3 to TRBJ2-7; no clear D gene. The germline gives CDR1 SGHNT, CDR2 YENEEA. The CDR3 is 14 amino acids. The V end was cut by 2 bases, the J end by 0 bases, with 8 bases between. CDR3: CASSLYGDSYEQYF. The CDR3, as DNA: TGTGCCAGCAGCTTATACGGAGACTCCTACGAGCAGTACTTC.

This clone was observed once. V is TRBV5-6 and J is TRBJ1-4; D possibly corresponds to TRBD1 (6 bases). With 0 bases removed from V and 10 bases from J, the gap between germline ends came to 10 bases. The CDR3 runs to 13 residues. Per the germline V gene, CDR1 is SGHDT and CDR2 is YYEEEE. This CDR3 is CASSLEGVGKLFF. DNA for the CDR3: TGTGCCAGCAGCTTGGAGGGGGTAGGAAAACTGTTTTTT.

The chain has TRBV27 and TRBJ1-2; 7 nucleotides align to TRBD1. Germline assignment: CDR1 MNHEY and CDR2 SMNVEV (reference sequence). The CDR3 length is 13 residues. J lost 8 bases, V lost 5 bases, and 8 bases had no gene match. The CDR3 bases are TGTGCCAGCAGTAGGGAAGGGGGCCACGGCTACACCTTC. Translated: CASSREGGHGYTF.

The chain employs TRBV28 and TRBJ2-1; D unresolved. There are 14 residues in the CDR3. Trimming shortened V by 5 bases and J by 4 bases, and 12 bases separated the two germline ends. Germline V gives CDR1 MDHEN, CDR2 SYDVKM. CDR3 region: CASSQLGVYNEQFF. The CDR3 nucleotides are TGTGCCAGCAGTCAGTTAGGAGTATACAATGAGCAGTTCTTC.

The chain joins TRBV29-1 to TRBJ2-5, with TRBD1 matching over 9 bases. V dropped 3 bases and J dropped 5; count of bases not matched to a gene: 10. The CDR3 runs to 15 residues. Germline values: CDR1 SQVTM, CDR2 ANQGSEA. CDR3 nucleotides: TGCAGCGTTGATGGAGGGACAGGGAGGATCGAGACCCAGTACTTC. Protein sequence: CSVDGGTGRIETQYF.

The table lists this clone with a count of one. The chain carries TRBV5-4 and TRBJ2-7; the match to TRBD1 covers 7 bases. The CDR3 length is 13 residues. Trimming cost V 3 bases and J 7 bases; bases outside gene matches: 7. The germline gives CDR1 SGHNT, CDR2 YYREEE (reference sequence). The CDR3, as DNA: TGTGCCAGCAGCTCCGGGACAGAATGGGAGCAGTACTTC. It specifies CASSSGTEWEQYF.

Here the CDR3 reads CASSDQASGEKLFF. The CDR3 DNA reads TGTGCCAGCAGTGATCAAGCTTCGGGTGAAAAACTGTTTTTT. The chain recombines TRBV25-1 with TRBJ1-4; D gene unclear. This CDR3 has 14 amino acids. Germline CDR1 reads MGHDK; CDR2 reads SYGVNS. V was trimmed by 3 bases and J by 7 bases, leaving 12 bases between them.

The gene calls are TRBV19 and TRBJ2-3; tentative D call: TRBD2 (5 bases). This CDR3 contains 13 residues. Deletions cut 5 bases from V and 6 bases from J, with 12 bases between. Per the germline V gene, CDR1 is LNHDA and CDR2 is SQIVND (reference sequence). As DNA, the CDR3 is TGTGCCAGTAGTCCCGGGCCGGGGGATACGCAGTATTTT. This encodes CASSPGPGDTQYF. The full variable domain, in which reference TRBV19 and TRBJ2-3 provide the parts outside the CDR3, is DGGITQSPKYLFRKEGQNVTLSCEQNLNHDAMYWYRQDPGQGLRLIYYSQIVNDFQKGDIAEGYSVSREKKESFPLTVTSAQKNPTAFYLCASSPGPGDTQYFGPGTRLTVL.

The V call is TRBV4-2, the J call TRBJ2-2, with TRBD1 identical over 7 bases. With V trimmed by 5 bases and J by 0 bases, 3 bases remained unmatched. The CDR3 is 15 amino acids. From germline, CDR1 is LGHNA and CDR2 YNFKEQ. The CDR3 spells CASSTGTANTGELFF. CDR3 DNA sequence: TGTGCCAGCAGCACCGGGACAGCGAACACCGGGGAGCTGTTTTTT.